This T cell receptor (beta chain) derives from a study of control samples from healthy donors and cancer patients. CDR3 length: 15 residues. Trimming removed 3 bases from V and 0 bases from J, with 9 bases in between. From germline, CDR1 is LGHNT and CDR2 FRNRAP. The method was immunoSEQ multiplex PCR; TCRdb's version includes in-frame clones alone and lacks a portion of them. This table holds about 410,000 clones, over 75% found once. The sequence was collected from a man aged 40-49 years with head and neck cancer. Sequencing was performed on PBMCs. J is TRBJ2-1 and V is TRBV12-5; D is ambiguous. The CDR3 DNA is TGTGCTAGTGGTTTAGGGTCGAGCTCCTACAATGAGCAGTTCTTC. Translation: CASGLGSSSYNEQFF. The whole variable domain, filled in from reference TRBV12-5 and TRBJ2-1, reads DARVTQTPRHKVTEMGQEVTMRCQPILGHNTVFWYRQTMMQGLELLAYFRNRAPLDDSGMPKDRFSAEMPDATLATLKIQPSEPRDSAVYFCASGLGSSSYNEQFFGPGTRLTVL.